Listed here is a single T cell receptor (beta chain). The antigen remains undetermined. This entry belongs to a study of early stage breast cancer tumors. Study-wide results and caveats: Blood repertoires resembled normal breast more than tumor.

Each tumor contributed about 19-55 mg of diced tissue. Generated by immunoSEQ multiplex PCR, the TCRdb table keeps only in-frame clones and is missing some. Of 9,000 to 10,000 clones listed, around 66% are singletons. The CDR3 extends over 16 amino acids. Trimming took 8 bases from V and 3 from J; bases not matched to a gene: 11. Germline values: CDR1 MNHNY, CDR2 SVGAGI (reference sequence). The sample consisted of breast tumor tissue. The clonotype originates from a person aged 55 to 69 with breast cancer. The chain combines TRBV6-6 with TRBJ2-3, with 10 bases lining up with TRBD1. CDR3 in amino acids: CASPPGQGKITDTQYF. The CDR3 bases are TGTGCCAGCCCCCCGGGACAGGGGAAGATAACAGATACGCAGTATTTT.